Listed here is a single TCR beta chain. Original handling: For nucleated cells, counts were estimated from reference gene primer amplification. Data came from immunoSEQ multiplex PCR; TCRdb stores just in-frame clones and leaves some out. That table furnishes V, J and clone size, whereas the DNA furnished D and trimming. The sample holds approximately 100,000 clones; just under 95% are singletons and the top ten take more than 5%. Germline loops: CDR1 LNHDA, CDR2 SQIVND (reference sequence). CDR3 length equals 17 residues. The ends were cut back, 3 bases at V and 5 bases at J, with 20 bases in the middle. These data come from a study of blood T cell repertoires in COVID-19. The overall study: In each case, the material was cDNA or gDNA derived from T cells, B-cell-depleted T cells, or PBMCs.

Sequencing input: peripheral blood. This sequence originates from a man between 65 and 79 years old with acute or convalescent COVID-19. V gene TRBV19 combines with J gene TRBJ2-1, with D possibly being TRBD2 (5 bases). CDR3 residues: CASSIFLGDSSNNEQFF. The CDR3 DNA reads TGTGCCAGTAGTATCTTCCTGGGAGACTCCTCGAACAATGAGCAGTTCTTC.